These T cell receptor beta chains were read from a single sample in a study of cytomegalovirus exposure and HLA in healthy donors. Method: immunoSEQ multiplex PCR; TCRdb's copy keeps in-frame clones and lacks some. This sample has about 240,000 clones, with 70% to 90% found just once. Sequenced: PBMCs. The receptor source for this set is a woman aged 30 to 39 in good health and CMV-seropositive. The CDR3 runs from the conserved cysteine through the conserved F or W. A D gene is named only where the DNA matches it firmly. Clone size appears in some rows only: once, few, many, or a class for an expanded clone.

D: TRBD2
J: TRBJ2-1
size: NA
V: TRBV28
CDR3: CASRKGTSGYYNEQFF
DNA: TGTGCCAGCAGGAAGGGGACTAGCGGGTACTACAATGAGCAGTTCTTC

D: TRBD2
J: TRBJ2-7
size: NA
V: TRBV7-8
CDR3: CASSFDLAGSYEQYF
DNA: TGTGCCAGCAGCTTTGACCTAGCGGGGTCCTACGAGCAGTACTTC

D: NA
J: TRBJ1-2
size: NA
V: TRBV7-9
CDR3: CASREGNYGYTF
DNA: TGTGCCAGCAGGGAGGGAAACTATGGCTACACCTTC

D: NA
J: TRBJ2-1
size: NA
V: TRBV28
CDR3: CASSPRQWGLVFDEQFF
DNA: TGTGCCAGCAGCCCACGCCAGTGGGGGCTAGTTTTCGATGAGCAGTTCTTC

D: NA
J: TRBJ2-5
size: NA
V: TRBV9
CDR3: CASSVFWAGYQETQYF
DNA: TGTGCCAGCAGCGTATTTTGGGCGGGGTACCAAGAGACCCAGTACTTC

D: NA
J: TRBJ2-1
size: NA
V: TRBV30
CDR3: CAWRGSSYNEQFF
DNA: TGTGCCTGGAGGGGGAGCTCCTACAATGAGCAGTTCTTC

D: NA
J: TRBJ2-1
size: NA
V: TRBV20-1
CDR3: CSASSRDEQFF
DNA: TGCAGTGCTTCTTCGCGGGATGAGCAGTTCTTC

D: TRBD2
J: TRBJ2-5
size: once
V: TRBV10-3
CDR3: CAISESSGREKETQYF
DNA: TGTGCCATCAGTGAGTCAAGCGGGAGGGAAAAAGAGACCCAGTACTTC

D: TRBD1
J: TRBJ2-4
size: few
V: TRBV9
CDR3: CASSGDRNIQYF
DNA: TGTGCCAGCAGCGGGGACAGAAACATTCAGTACTTC

D: TRBD1
J: TRBJ1-1
size: NA
V: TRBV25-1
CDR3: CASSEYYGGQGDTEAFF
DNA: TGTGCCAGCAGTGAATATTATGGGGGACAGGGGGACACTGAAGCTTTCTTT

D: TRBD1
J: TRBJ2-7
size: once
V: TRBV6-5
CDR3: CASSKHRGIYEQYF
DNA: TGTGCCAGCAGTAAACACAGGGGAATCTACGAGCAGTACTTC

D: TRBD2
J: TRBJ2-1
size: once
V: TRBV7-9
CDR3: CASRHSGTYNEQFF
DNA: TGTGCCAGCCGCCATAGCGGGACTTACAATGAGCAGTTCTTC

D: NA
J: TRBJ2-1
size: once
V: TRBV19
CDR3: CASKRATKDGTYNEQFF
DNA: TGTGCCAGTAAAAGAGCGACGAAAGACGGAACGTACAATGAGCAGTTCTTC

D: TRBD1
J: TRBJ2-3
size: NA
V: TRBV5-1
CDR3: CASSSGTGNTDTQYF
DNA: TGCGCCAGCAGCTCAGGGACAGGAAACACAGATACGCAGTATTTT

D: NA
J: TRBJ1-4
size: NA
V: TRBV15
CDR3: CATSRDRGVGEKLFF
DNA: TGTGCCACCAGCAGAGATCGCGGGGTTGGAGAAAAACTGTTTTTT

D: NA
J: TRBJ2-5
size: NA
V: TRBV30
CDR3: CAWSAGETQYF
DNA: TGTGCCTGGAGTGCCGGGGAGACCCAGTACTTC

D: TRBD1
J: TRBJ2-4
size: few
V: TRBV6-5
CDR3: CASSRRDSLNIQYF
DNA: TGTGCCAGCAGTCGTCGGGACAGCCTAAACATTCAGTACTTC

D: TRBD1
J: TRBJ1-1
size: NA
V: TRBV28
CDR3: CASSSTTGGNTEAFF
DNA: TGTGCCAGCAGTTCCACTACAGGGGGTAACACTGAAGCTTTCTTT

D: NA
J: TRBJ1-1
size: NA
V: TRBV5-4
CDR3: CASSLLSDLGTEAFF
DNA: TGTGCCAGCAGCTTGCTTAGCGATCTCGGCACTGAAGCTTTCTTT

D: NA
J: TRBJ2-3
size: NA
V: TRBV6-5
CDR3: CASSSATAGDTQYF
DNA: TGTGCCAGCAGTTCCGCGACAGCCGGAGATACGCAGTATTTT

D: NA
J: TRBJ1-5
size: NA
V: TRBV27
CDR3: CASSMDSGNQPQHF
DNA: TGTGCCAGCAGTATGGACAGTGGCAATCAGCCCCAGCATTTT

D: NA
J: TRBJ2-1
size: NA
V: TRBV5-1
CDR3: CASSLAYNNEQFF
DNA: TGCGCCAGCAGCTTGGCCTATAACAATGAGCAGTTCTTC

D: TRBD1
J: TRBJ2-1
size: NA
V: TRBV11-2
CDR3: CASSLDSTGLPYNEQFF
DNA: TGTGCCAGCAGCTTAGATTCGACAGGGTTACCCTACAATGAGCAGTTCTTC

D: TRBD2
J: TRBJ2-3
size: NA
V: TRBV2
CDR3: CASSERGSGAGSSTDTQYF
DNA: TGTGCCAGCAGTGAAAGGGGTAGCGGAGCGGGGTCGAGCACAGATACGCAGTATTTT

D: NA
J: TRBJ2-4
size: few
V: TRBV11-1
CDR3: CASSHALHGNGGIQYF
DNA: TGTGCCAGCAGCCATGCCCTACACGGGAATGGCGGCATTCAGTACTTC

D: NA
J: TRBJ2-1
size: NA
V: TRBV29-1
CDR3: CSAYGSGEQFF
DNA: TGCAGCGCCTATGGAAGCGGAGAGCAGTTCTTC

D: NA
J: TRBJ2-7
size: NA
V: TRBV10-2
CDR3: CASSERGGGVGAYEQYF
DNA: TGCGCCAGCAGTGAGAGAGGGGGAGGGGTAGGGGCCTACGAGCAGTACTTC

D: NA
J: TRBJ2-2
size: NA
V: TRBV29-1
CDR3: CSVGSAPSTGELFF
DNA: TGCAGCGTTGGGAGCGCGCCTAGCACCGGGGAGCTGTTTTTT

D: NA
J: TRBJ1-2
size: NA
V: TRBV6-5
CDR3: CASSYSGGGGYGYTF
DNA: TGTGCCAGCAGTTACTCGGGGGGGGGAGGCTATGGCTACACCTTC

D: NA
J: TRBJ2-3
size: NA
V: TRBV7-3
CDR3: CASSLRQSTDTQYF
DNA: TGTGCCAGCAGCCTCAGACAGTCCACAGATACGCAGTATTTT

D: NA
J: TRBJ1-1
size: once
V: TRBV19
CDR3: CASSPGTGAEAFF
DNA: TGTGCCAGTAGCCCAGGGACGGGGGCTGAAGCTTTCTTT

D: TRBD1
J: TRBJ1-1
size: NA
V: TRBV18
CDR3: CASSWGQGDTEAFF
DNA: TGTGCCAGCTCTTGGGGACAGGGAGACACTGAAGCTTTCTTT

D: TRBD1
J: TRBJ1-4
size: few
V: TRBV4-2
CDR3: CASALGTGQEKLFF
DNA: TGTGCCAGCGCTCTCGGGACAGGGCAGGAAAAACTGTTTTTT

D: NA
J: TRBJ2-7
size: NA
V: TRBV5-1
CDR3: CASSFGAGEGEQYF
DNA: TGCGCCAGCAGCTTCGGGGCAGGGGAGGGCGAGCAGTACTTC

D: TRBD1
J: TRBJ1-1
size: NA
V: TRBV9
CDR3: CASRASGTGEAFF
DNA: TGTGCCAGCAGAGCTTCCGGGACAGGGGAAGCTTTCTTT

D: NA
J: TRBJ1-1
size: NA
V: TRBV5-1
CDR3: CASSLFDSEAFF
DNA: TGCGCCAGCAGCTTGTTTGACTCTGAAGCTTTCTTT

D: TRBD2
J: TRBJ2-3
size: NA
V: TRBV29-1
CDR3: CSVDRREGRILDTQYF
DNA: TGCAGCGTTGATCGGCGGGAGGGCCGGATTTTGGATACGCAGTATTTT

D: NA
J: TRBJ1-2
size: once
V: TRBV7-9
CDR3: CASRPFTGPGGGYTF
DNA: TGTGCCAGCAGACCCTTCACAGGGCCTGGGGGTGGCTACACCTTC

D: NA
J: TRBJ2-1
size: NA
V: TRBV11-2
CDR3: CASSPIRQTGYNEQFF
DNA: TGTGCCAGCAGCCCCATCCGACAGACAGGTTACAATGAGCAGTTCTTC

D: NA
J: TRBJ1-1
size: NA
V: TRBV7-8
CDR3: CASSDRDIERNTEAFF
DNA: TGTGCCAGCAGCGACCGGGACATCGAGAGGAACACTGAAGCTTTCTTT

D: NA
J: TRBJ2-4
size: NA
V: TRBV5-6
CDR3: CASSSYSRAAKNIQYF
DNA: TGTGCCAGCAGCAGTTATTCCAGAGCGGCCAAAAACATTCAGTACTTC

D: NA
J: TRBJ1-2
size: NA
V: TRBV27
CDR3: CASSFDGGQNYGYTF
DNA: TGTGCCAGCAGTTTCGACGGAGGACAGAACTATGGCTACACCTTC

D: NA
J: TRBJ2-6
size: NA
V: TRBV5-1
CDR3: CASSLTGLAGANVLTF
DNA: TGCGCCAGCAGCCTTACAGGGTTAGCTGGGGCCAACGTCCTGACTTTC

D: NA
J: TRBJ2-6
size: NA
V: TRBV5-4
CDR3: CASSLAGRGAPVLTF
DNA: TGTGCCAGCAGCTTGGCGGGCAGGGGGGCGCCAGTCCTGACTTTC

D: NA
J: TRBJ2-1
size: NA
V: TRBV30
CDR3: CAGLKKTGTYNEQFF
DNA: TGTGCCGGACTAAAAAAGACCGGGACCTACAATGAGCAGTTCTTC

D: NA
J: TRBJ2-7
size: NA
V: TRBV10-3
CDR3: CAISESGRNEQYF
DNA: TGTGCCATCAGTGAGTCGGGGCGCAACGAGCAGTACTTC

D: NA
J: TRBJ1-2
size: NA
V: TRBV4-1
CDR3: CASSQAFENYYGYTF
DNA: TGCGCCAGCAGCCAAGCTTTCGAGAACTACTATGGCTACACCTTC

D: TRBD2
J: TRBJ2-3
size: NA
V: TRBV6-5
CDR3: CASRIESGVTDTQYF
DNA: TGTGCCAGCCGAATCGAAAGCGGGGTCACAGATACGCAGTATTTT